This entry features one T cell receptor beta chain sequence. The sample belongs to a study of blood T cell repertoires in COVID-19. Study-level information: The cDNA or gDNA used as material had been derived from T cells, B-cell-depleted T cells, or PBMCs.

The CDR3 has 13 amino acids. Germline assignment: CDR1 WNHNN and CDR2 SYGVQD (reference sequence). The ends were cut back, 6 bases at V and 1 base at J, with 9 bases in the middle. In the original workflow: Reference gene primer amplification gave estimated nucleated cell counts. The method was immunoSEQ multiplex PCR; TCRdb's version includes in-frame clones alone and lacks a portion of them. V and J calls plus clone size are reproduced from that table; the DNA served to infer D and trimming. The sample holds roughly 280,000 clones; about 88% are singletons and the top ten take around 3.6%. The TCR originated in a man younger than 30 with active or convalescent COVID-19. Specimen: peripheral blood. The chain couples TRBV10-1 to TRBJ2-5; D possibly corresponds to TRBD1 (5 bases). The CDR3 loop is CASSGDSQETQYF. The CDR3 DNA reads TGCGCCAGCAGCGGCGACAGCCAAGAGACCCAGTACTTC.